This T cell receptor (beta chain) was retrieved from a study of cytomegalovirus exposure and HLA in healthy donors (dated by TCRdb to the late 2010s). With regard to the full study: According to an earlier analysis of around 600 of the donors, roughly 180 million T cells yielded roughly 110 million unique TCR beta sequences and about 300 Gb of sequence data. About 300 gigabases of sequencing data and approximately 80 million unique TCR sequences were included in an early release covering around 600 HLA-typed donors. The T cell repertoires of around 670 subjects were profiled by immunosequencing and related to cytomegalovirus serostatus. In an earlier analysis of more than 550 of the donors, high-throughput TCR beta sequencing was used to judge whether each TCR beta V gene segment behaved as functional or pseudogenic. High-throughput TCR immunosequencing, statistical association of individual TCRs with disease status, and machine learning were combined to predict cytomegalovirus infection status. About five DR-DQ haplotypes were handled as single units for association and clustering because linkage in the cohort was strong. The later analysis used no new phenotypic data to find candidate immune exposures, relying instead on TCR beta sequences and their occurrence across donors. In addition to the first cohort of approximately 670 subjects, a separate validation cohort of 100 to 150 different subjects was used. Genome-wide SNP genotypes for about 55% of the roughly 670 donors were used in a later genetic analysis, which treated that subset as a discovery cohort. Typing coverage varied by locus: about 629-640 donors for A, B, C, DRB1 and DQB1; approximately 560 for DQA1; over 600 for DPA1; more than 450 for DPB1. On average, around 240,000 unique TCR beta nucleotide sequences were sequenced per donor among about 400 genotyped donors of the cohort, with approximately 18% of those sequences being non-productive. Donor age, sex, ethnicity and CMV serostatus were compiled together with the repertoire data. A later analysis re-analyzed previously published TCR beta repertoires from 660 or so donors and added high-resolution HLA genotyping to study TCR occurrence patterns. Both class I and class II loci were covered by HLA typing, at four-digit resolution. Every discovery cohort repertoire had been produced on one sequencing platform. The study aimed to test whether cataloging public T cell receptors could reveal signatures of past pathogen exposure. Of the roughly 420 genotyped donors, less than 90% were placed in the genetic ancestry cluster associated with self-reported Caucasian donors.

Library construction relied on the immunoSEQ multiplex PCR assay. A mixture of 60 forward primers for TCR Vbeta segments and 13 reverse primers for TCR Jbeta segments was used in the multiplex PCR. The CDR3 region of rearranged TCR beta genes was amplified from genomic DNA with a multiplex PCR assay. On the Illumina HiSeq System, the amplified TCR beta libraries were sequenced as 87-base-pair reads. For the original study's pipeline: A later analysis counted about 82 million unique TCR beta chains across the 550 to 750 repertoires, and 10 million to 11 million of these chains were shared by at least two donors. A nearest-neighbor algorithm error-corrected the raw reads and collapsed the reads into unique sequences, merging closely related sequences to remove PCR and sequencing errors. CDR3 sequences were aligned to IMGT reference sequences to assign V, D and J gene segments. For a sequence to be retained, at least a six-nucleotide match to both a V gene segment and a J gene segment was required. A rearrangement was called productive if the CDR3 had no stop codons and remained in frame with V and J, and every other rearrangement was called non-productive. Following IMGT convention, CDR3 was defined as the stretch from the second conserved V-encoded cysteine up to the conserved J-encoded phenylalanine. The earlier analysis of 500 to 650 of the donors excluded any sequence lacking an unambiguous match to a single V gene segment. In an earlier analysis of several hundred of the donors, V segments were called functional above 56.7% productive rearrangements and were called segregating when the between-donor standard deviation exceeded 5%. A statistical classification framework was built for diagnosing cytomegalovirus status from the catalog of TCR beta chain sequences. A later analysis assigned V and J genes by comparing TCR nucleotide sequences with IMGT/GENE-DB human TR gene sequences. In a later analysis, CDR3 sequences and most-parsimonious VDJ recombination scenarios were assigned using the TCRdist pipeline. In a later analysis, every TCR beta chain was defined by the combination of its CDR3 amino acid sequence and its V-gene family, and reads without a unique V-gene family were dropped. In a later analysis, 450 to 600 highly shared, low-generation-probability nucleotide sequences were removed to address suspected cross-contamination and a sequencing artifact. In a later analysis, a clonal expansion index was calculated for each public chain from normalized within-repertoire ranks of inferred template counts. Generation probabilities in a later analysis came from a VDJ recombination model fitted to out-of-frame rearrangements, and those results were checked against IGoR. A later analysis scored TCR-TCR, TCR-HLA and TCR-CMV co-occurrence with hypergeometric tests, applying a repertoire-size bias correction to TCR pairs. In a later analysis, false discovery rates were estimated by permuting HLA or CMV assignments 20 times. A later analysis grouped co-occurring TCRs with DBSCAN, adding TCRdist sequence similarity when clustering within HLA-allele-positive subsets. For co-occurrence clustering, repertoires with fewer than 30,000 or more than 120,000 public chains were excluded, along with roughly five repertoires with anomalous nucleotide sharing. This is the immuneACCESS table as TCRdb keeps it, with only in-frame sequences that have V and J called. A part of the clones is gone; compared with another copy, unresolved V genes explain less than half, and the rest is unexplained. The V and J calls and clone size are taken from that table; D and trimming were inferred from the DNA. For this sample the table gives 90,000 to 110,000 clones, of which under 85% were detected only once. Clones ranked in the top ten supply roughly 1.2% of the sample.

V and J are trimmed by 1 base and 7 bases, and the gene matches miss 8 bases of the junction. CDR1 SGHVS and CDR2 FQNEAQ were looked up in the germline V gene. The CDR3 covers 16 residues, taking in both the cysteine and the phenylalanine. The kept DNA is CDR3 alone, 48 bases in frame from the first base. Broad study findings and their caveats: Because counts were too low, seventeen rarely observed V segments, including chromosome 9 orphons, were excluded from the earlier analysis of 587 of the donors. Several of the top co-occurrence clusters appeared to be linked to parvovirus B19, influenza, CMV and Epstein-Barr virus, according to a later analysis. In a later analysis, HLA-associated TCR beta chains were found to be more clonally expanded and to have lower generation probabilities than equally common non-associated chains. According to a later analysis, most CMV-associated TCR beta chains appeared to be HLA-restricted, and the HLA associations seemed to be driven largely by CMV exposure. According to a later analysis, TCR association rates differed among HLA loci, with DRB1 alleles showing the most associated TCRs and HLA-C alleles showing the fewest. A cluster of highly shared sequence variants was judged likely to represent a technical artifact of the sequencing pipeline. A few of the identified cytomegalovirus-associated TCR beta chains were confirmed in vitro to be specific for cytomegalovirus antigens. For the cohort, immune exposure information was limited to CMV serostatus. Broadly in line with IMGT annotations, most TCR beta V segments showed up in productive rearrangements about 90% or about 30% of the time in an earlier analysis of several hundred of the donors. In both the original and validation cohorts, the classifier was reported to diagnose cytomegalovirus status with high specificity and sensitivity. Most TCR sequences were seen in very few donors, while some public TCRs were found in many individuals. A further reported finding was that TCR beta sequences accurately predicted the HLA-A and HLA-B alleles for most subjects in the first cohort. The presence/absence analyses assumed that sequencing depth was roughly uniform across donors, and that assumption may not be true. This cohort had only TCR beta chains sequenced, and the lack of alpha or paired-chain data limited which features could be detected. When HLA alleles, especially DR and DQ, strongly co-occurred, TCR associations were difficult to assign to individual alleles. In a later genetic analysis, a missense DCLRE1C variant was associated with V-gene and J-gene trimming of TCR beta chains, and the association was replicated in an independent cohort. Linkage disequilibrium might explain the correlated functional status among segregating V segments, but an unknown experimental factor could not be excluded. Some IMGT-functional V segments, including TRBV6-2 and TRBV6-3, could not be told apart with the 87-base-pair reads, so those segments were excluded. Because some donors lacked HLA typing at each locus, the association tests relied only on the typed subset. According to the authors, the approach could potentially be generalized to other disease states and immunological phenotypes. Compared with the roughly 670-donor mean, donors in an Asian-associated ancestry cluster had fewer N-insertions in productive TCRs, according to a later genetic analysis. At a false discovery rate of 0.05, a later analysis linked roughly 17,000 TCR beta sequences to specific HLA alleles. A total of 164 TCR beta chains were listed by the study as associated with cytomegalovirus.

Regarding this clone: Its antigen is currently not known. It has no much larger one-base neighbor in the sample; base qualities were not kept.

In total, 600 or so healthy bone marrow donors made up the cohort. All cohort members were sampled while nominally healthy, although unrecorded immune exposures were likely present. The donor was CMV seronegative and belonged to the group of under 400 seronegative cohort members. A peripheral blood sample was provided by each donor, and peripheral blood mononuclear cells were used for TCR beta sequencing. Genomic DNA extraction from the blood cell samples was performed with the Qiagen DNeasy Blood Extraction Kit. This TCR was recovered from a man aged 25-45 years in good health and CMV-seronegative. Recombination linked TRBV7-8 to TRBJ1-2; 11 of the junction bases match TRBD1. The sample was PBMCs. CDR3 region: CASSLGLVGQGAGYTF. The sequenced DNA is TGTGCCAGCAGCTTAGGCTTGGTTGGACAGGGGGCTGGCTACACCTTC.